This TCR beta chain was identified during a study of cytomegalovirus exposure and HLA in healthy donors. Whole-study findings and limits: Reported results showed that the classifier diagnosed cytomegalovirus status with high specificity and sensitivity. Within the 120 validation repertoires, first-cohort TCR clusters tended to co-occur, according to a later analysis. Investigators reported around 150 TCR beta chains as tied to cytomegalovirus.

About this clone: The antigen is unknown.

Germline loops: CDR1 ENHRY, CDR2 SYGVKD. The CDR3 spans 14 residues. The ends lost 1 base at V and 9 bases at J; junction bases unmatched: 4. Only in-frame clones appear in the TCRdb table, and some are missing; sequencing was by immunoSEQ multiplex PCR. The table has about 120,000 clones, more than 70% seen once. The clonotype was recovered from a woman aged 25-40 years in good health and CMV-seronegative. Sample: PBMCs. The chain employs TRBV10-3 and TRBJ2-1, with 9 positions matching TRBD1. CDR3 in DNA: TGTGCCATCAGTGAGTTACAGGGACAGGGTGAGCAGTTCTTC. This encodes CAISELQGQGEQFF.